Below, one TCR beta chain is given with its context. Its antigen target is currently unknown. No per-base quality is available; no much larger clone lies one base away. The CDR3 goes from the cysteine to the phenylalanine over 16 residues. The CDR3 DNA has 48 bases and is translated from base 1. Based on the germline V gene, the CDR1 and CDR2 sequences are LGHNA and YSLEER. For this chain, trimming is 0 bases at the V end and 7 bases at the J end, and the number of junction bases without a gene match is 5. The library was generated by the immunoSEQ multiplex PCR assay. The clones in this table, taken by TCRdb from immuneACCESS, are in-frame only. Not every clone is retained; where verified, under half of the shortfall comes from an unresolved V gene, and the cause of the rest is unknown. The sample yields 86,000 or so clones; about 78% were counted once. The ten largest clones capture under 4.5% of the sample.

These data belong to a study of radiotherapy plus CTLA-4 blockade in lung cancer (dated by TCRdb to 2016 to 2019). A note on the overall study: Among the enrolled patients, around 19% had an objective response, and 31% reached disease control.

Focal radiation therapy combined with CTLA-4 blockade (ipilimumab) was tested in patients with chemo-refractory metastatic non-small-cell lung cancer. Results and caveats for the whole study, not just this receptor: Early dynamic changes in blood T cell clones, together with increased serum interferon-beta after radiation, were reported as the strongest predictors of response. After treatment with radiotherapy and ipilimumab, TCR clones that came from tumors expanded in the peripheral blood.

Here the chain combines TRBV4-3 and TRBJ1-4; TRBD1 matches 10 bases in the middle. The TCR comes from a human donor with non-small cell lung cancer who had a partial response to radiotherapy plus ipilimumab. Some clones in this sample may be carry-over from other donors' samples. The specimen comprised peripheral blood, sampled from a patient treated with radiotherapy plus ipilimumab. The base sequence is TGCGCCAGCAGCCAAGATCCGGGACAGGGGAGTGAAAAACTGTTTTTT. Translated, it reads CASSQDPGQGSEKLFF.